The entry that follows covers one TCR beta chain sequence. Which antigen it targets is not known. No base-level quality is on record; no much larger clone is a single base apart. According to the germline V gene, CDR1 reads SGHRS and CDR2 reads YFSETQ. Taken from cysteine to phenylalanine, the CDR3 has 12 residues. CDR3 DNA only is kept here, 36 bases in frame from base 1. V sheds 4 bases and J sheds 2 bases, leaving 5 bases between their ends. The data derive from a study of cytomegalovirus exposure and HLA in healthy donors (dated by TCRdb to about 2017). About the investigation overall: According to an earlier analysis of 587 of the donors, about 179 million T cells yielded 90 million to 140 million unique TCR beta sequences and about 300 Gb of sequence data. Because of strong linkage in the cohort, five DR-DQ haplotypes were treated as single units for association and clustering. To decide whether each TCR beta V gene segment behaved as functional or pseudogenic, an earlier analysis of some 600 of the donors relied on high-throughput TCR beta sequencing. The study profiled the T cell repertoires of 500 to 800 subjects by immunosequencing and related them to cytomegalovirus serostatus. To predict cytomegalovirus infection status, the study combined high-throughput TCR immunosequencing, statistical association of individual TCRs with disease status, and machine learning. Alongside the repertoire data, information on donor age, sex, ethnicity and CMV serostatus was compiled. The later analysis used no new phenotypic data to find candidate immune exposures, relying instead on TCR beta sequences and their occurrence across donors. Every repertoire in the discovery cohort had been generated on one and the same sequencing platform. Typing coverage varied by locus: 629-630 donors for A, B, C, DRB1 and DQB1; more than 500 for DQA1; around 610 for DPA1; 450 to 480 for DPB1. HLA typing covered class I and class II loci at four-digit resolution. A later analysis re-analyzed previously published TCR beta repertoires from 666 donors and added high-resolution HLA genotyping to study TCR occurrence patterns. Genome-wide SNP genotypes for about 55% of the 666 donors were used in a later genetic analysis, which treated that subset as a discovery cohort. In addition to the first cohort of 666 subjects, a separate validation cohort of 130 or so different subjects was used. Among roughly 400 genotyped donors of the cohort, an average of approximately 240,000 unique TCR beta nucleotide sequences was sequenced per donor, of which 15% to 20% were non-productive. Among the roughly 400 genotyped donors, 75% to 90% belonged to the genetic ancestry cluster associated with self-reported Caucasian donors. An early release covering roughly 640 HLA-typed donors comprised about 300 gigabases of sequencing data and 85 million to 100 million unique TCR sequences. The study aimed to test whether signatures of past pathogen exposure could be identified by cataloging public T cell receptors.

The study at large found these results: When HLA alleles, especially DR and DQ, strongly co-occurred, attributing TCR associations to individual alleles was difficult. In a later genetic analysis, fewer N-insertions in productive TCRs were reported among donors in an Asian-associated ancestry cluster than the approximately 710-donor mean. Because counts were too low, about 18 rarely observed V segments, including chromosome 9 orphons, were left out of the earlier analysis of 500 to 750 of the donors. The 87-base-pair reads could not distinguish some IMGT-functional V segments, including TRBV6-2 and TRBV6-3, so those segments were excluded. Correlated functional status among segregating V segments might reflect linkage disequilibrium, but an unknown experimental factor could not be ruled out. Because some donors lacked HLA typing at each locus, the association tests relied only on the typed subset. A later analysis reported that several top co-occurrence clusters appeared linked to parvovirus B19, influenza, CMV and Epstein-Barr virus. Sequencing depth was assumed to be roughly uniform across donors in the presence/absence analyses, though that assumption may not hold. In a later analysis, around 17,000 TCR beta sequences were associated with specific HLA alleles at a false discovery rate of 0.05. A group of highly shared sequence variants was considered likely to be a technical artifact of the sequencing pipeline. The authors suggested that the approach could potentially be generalized to other disease states and immunological phenotypes. The only immune exposure information available for the cohort was CMV serostatus. According to a later analysis, TCR association rates differed among HLA loci, with DRB1 alleles showing the most associated TCRs and HLA-C alleles showing the fewest. In vitro tests confirmed that a few of the cytomegalovirus-associated TCR beta chains recognize cytomegalovirus antigens. While some public TCRs were present in many individuals, most TCR sequences turned up only very rarely across donors. In this cohort, only TCR beta chains were sequenced, and detectable features were limited by the absence of alpha or paired-chain data. In an earlier analysis of fewer than 750 of the donors, most TCR beta V segments were observed in productive rearrangements about 87% or about 30% of the time, broadly matching IMGT annotations. Most CMV-associated TCR beta chains appeared to be HLA-restricted in a later analysis, and the HLA associations seemed to be driven largely by CMV exposure. A further reported finding was that TCR beta sequences accurately predicted the HLA-A and HLA-B alleles for most subjects in the first cohort. An association between a missense DCLRE1C variant and V-gene and J-gene trimming of TCR beta chains was found in a later genetic analysis and replicated in an independent cohort. The study listed 150 to 200 TCR beta chains as associated with cytomegalovirus. The classifier was reported to diagnose cytomegalovirus status with high specificity and sensitivity in both the original and validation cohorts. A later analysis found that HLA-associated TCR beta chains were more clonally expanded and had lower generation probabilities than equally common non-associated chains.

The cohort comprised fewer than 700 healthy bone marrow donors. Cohort members were all nominally healthy when sampled, although unrecorded immune exposures were likely present. The donor was CMV seronegative and was included in the group of about 400 seronegative cohort members. Every donor gave a peripheral blood sample, and the peripheral blood mononuclear cells from that sample were used for TCR beta sequencing. Genomic DNA was extracted from the blood cell samples with the Qiagen DNeasy Blood Extraction Kit. The library was built by means of the immunoSEQ multiplex PCR assay. For the multiplex PCR, a mixture combining 60 forward primers for TCR Vbeta segments and 13 reverse primers for TCR Jbeta segments was used. The CDR3 region of rearranged TCR beta genes was amplified from genomic DNA with a multiplex PCR assay. The amplified TCR beta libraries were sequenced on the Illumina HiSeq System as 87-base-pair reads. The authors processed their data as follows. A later analysis tallied roughly 78 million unique TCR beta chains across the 660 or so repertoires, and approximately 9.9 million of those chains were shared by two or more donors. Raw reads were error-corrected and collapsed into unique sequences by a nearest-neighbor algorithm in which closely related sequences were merged to remove PCR and sequencing errors. CDR3 sequences were aligned to IMGT reference sequences to assign V, D and J gene segments. Each retained sequence needed at least a six-nucleotide match to both a V gene segment and a J gene segment. A rearrangement counted as productive if the CDR3 had no stop codons and remained in frame with V and J, and every other rearrangement counted as non-productive. Following IMGT convention, CDR3 was defined as the stretch from the second conserved V-encoded cysteine up to the conserved J-encoded phenylalanine. The earlier analysis of about 590 of the donors excluded sequences that lacked an unambiguous match to a single V gene segment. An earlier analysis of 450 to 650 of the donors called V segments functional above 56.7% productive rearrangements and segregating when the between-donor standard deviation exceeded 5%. A statistical classification framework was built to diagnose cytomegalovirus status from the catalog of TCR beta chain sequences. A later analysis assigned V and J genes by comparing TCR nucleotide sequences with IMGT/GENE-DB human TR gene sequences. In a later analysis, CDR3 sequences and most-parsimonious VDJ recombination scenarios were assigned using the TCRdist pipeline. In a later analysis, each TCR beta chain was defined by its CDR3 amino acid sequence together with its V-gene family, and reads lacking a unique V-gene family were excluded. As a way to deal with suspected cross-contamination and a sequencing artifact, a later analysis dropped 450 to 700 nucleotide sequences that were highly shared and had low generation probability. In a later analysis, a clonal expansion index for each public chain was calculated from normalized within-repertoire ranks of inferred template counts. Generation probabilities in a later analysis came from a VDJ recombination model fitted to out-of-frame rearrangements, and those results were checked against IGoR. In a later analysis, TCR-TCR, TCR-HLA and TCR-CMV co-occurrence was scored with hypergeometric tests, and a repertoire-size bias correction was applied to TCR pairs. To estimate false discovery rates, a later analysis permuted the HLA or CMV assignments 20 times. In a later analysis, co-occurring TCRs were grouped with DBSCAN, and TCRdist sequence similarity was added when clustering was performed within HLA-allele-positive subsets. For co-occurrence clustering, repertoires with fewer than 30,000 or more than 120,000 public chains were excluded, along with four to six repertoires with anomalous nucleotide sharing. This immuneACCESS table, as held by TCRdb, lists in-frame sequences with V and J called but not all clones. Of the missing ones, under half trace to an unresolved V gene in checked studies; the others have no known cause. V and J calls and clone size follow that table, whereas D and trimming were derived from the DNA. The table for this sample lists 140,000 or so clones; about 70% of them were counted only once. Approximately 4.3% of the sample goes to the ten largest clones.

Sequencing input: PBMCs. In this chain, TRBV5-1 is recombined with TRBJ2-3; the D gene cannot be named for sure. The TCR sequence derives from a man aged 60 to 69 in good health and CMV-seronegative. The DNA reads TGCGCCAGCAGCCGGTCCACAGATACGCAGTATTTT. The resulting protein is CASSRSTDTQYF.